Each of the 23 T cell receptor beta chains below was sequenced from the same sample in a study of B cell selection in AIRE deficiency. Conventional CD4 T cells were sorted as CD4+CD127+ cells. Produced via immunoSEQ multiplex PCR; TCRdb's table is partial and in-frame only. This table has about 25,000 clones, roughly 96% appearing once. The sample comprised CD4+CD127+ conventional T cells sorted from PBMCs. These receptors came from a human donor in good health.

This chain joins TRBV5-5 and TRBJ1-3, with TRBD1 matching over 7 bases. The V gene end was trimmed by 1 base and the J gene end by 2 bases; junction bases not matched to a gene: 12. Germline V CDR1 and CDR2: SGHKS, YYEKEE (reference sequence). CDR3 length: 18 residues. CDR3 coding DNA: TGTGCCAGCAGCTTGAGGTATAGGCCGACAGGGCCTGGAAACACCATATATTTT. Encoded protein: CASSLRYRPTGPGNTIYF.

The chain employs TRBV18 and TRBJ1-4; D is unclear. In germline, CDR1 is KGHSH, CDR2 LQKENI. Trimming pared 2 bases from V and 4 bases from J, leaving 8 bases between. This CDR3 is built from 14 residues. CDR3 loop: CASSPNGGNEKLFF. CDR3 coding DNA: TGTGCCAGCTCACCAAACGGTGGTAATGAAAAACTGTTTTTT.

The genes are TRBV19 and TRBJ2-6; D perhaps matches TRBD1 (6 bases). From germline, CDR1 is LNHDA and CDR2 SQIVND (reference sequence). This CDR3 has 15 residues. V was trimmed by 4 bases and J by 1 base, leaving 8 bases between them. The CDR3 loop reads CASSKQGSGANVLTF. In DNA form, the CDR3 reads TGTGCCAGTAGTAAGCAGGGGTCTGGGGCCAACGTCCTGACTTTC.

The chain joins TRBV7-9 to TRBJ2-1, with TRBD2 identical over 7 bases. V shed 3 bases and J 4 bases; nucleotides not matched to a gene: 9. Germline assignment: CDR1 SEHNR and CDR2 FQNEAQ (reference sequence). This CDR3 is built from 16 residues. CDR3 DNA: TGTGCCAGCAGCTTTGGGGCGGGTAGCGGGTACAATGAGCAGTTCTTC. It translates to CASSFGAGSGYNEQFF.

The V and J genes are TRBV5-4 and TRBJ2-7, with D possibly matching TRBD1 (6 bases). Between the trimmed V and J ends, which lost 4 bases and 6 bases, there was a span of 17 bases. Germline-derived CDR1 and CDR2 are SGHNT and YYREEE (reference sequence). There are 14 residues in the CDR3. For the CDR3, the DNA is TGTGCCAGCAGCACCCCCTGGACAGAGGGCGAGCAGTACTTC. This encodes CASSTPWTEGEQYF.

The chain carries TRBV11-2 and TRBJ1-2; TRBD1 matches at 8 bases. The trim removed 4 bases at V and 1 base at J, leaving 5 bases unmatched. The CDR3 totals 15 residues. Looked up from germline, CDR1 is SGHAT and CDR2 is FQNNGV. CDR3 residues: CASSSQGEVNYGYTF. DNA of the CDR3: TGTGCCAGCAGCTCACAGGGGGAAGTTAACTATGGCTACACCTTC.

The chain carries TRBV15 and TRBJ1-4, with 7 bases that match TRBD1. The CDR3 has 20 amino acids. The V gene end was trimmed by 0 bases and the J gene end by 2 bases; junction bases not matched to a gene: 15. Per germline, CDR1 LNHNV and CDR2 YYDKDF (reference sequence). Here the CDR3 DNA reads TGTGCCACCAGCAGAGATCCCTGGGGGACAGCGAGGGGCACTAATGAAAAACTGTTTTTT. Its translation: CATSRDPWGTARGTNEKLFF.

This sequence joins TRBV5-1 and TRBJ1-1, with no clear D. CDR1 and CDR2 (germline): SGHRS, YFSETQ. Trimming left V 0 bases short and J 1 base short, with 7 bases between. The CDR3 totals 14 residues. CDR3: CASSLDPGNTEAFF. CDR3 nucleotide sequence: TGCGCCAGCAGCTTGGATCCCGGGAACACTGAAGCTTTCTTT.

V usage is TRBV7-8 and J usage is TRBJ2-5; D ambiguous. V was clipped by 2 bases and J by 7 bases, with 8 bases between them. Germline CDR1 SGHVS, CDR2 FQNEAQ. The CDR3 spans 12 residues. CDR3 protein: CASSLSSPTQYF. DNA for the CDR3: TGTGCCAGCAGCTTATCCAGCCCGACCCAGTACTTC.

The CDR3 loop reads CASSHSSGTSGTHEQYF. The CDR3 nucleotides read TGCGCCAGCAGCCATTCCAGCGGGACTAGCGGGACCCACGAGCAGTACTTC. V and J are TRBV4-1 and TRBJ2-7; TRBD2 aligns across 13 bases. This CDR3 spans 17 amino acids. Germline V gene lookup returns CDR1 MGHRA and CDR2 YSYEKL. Trimming at V came to 3 bases and at J to 5 bases, leaving 10 bases not matched to a gene.

This chain links TRBV6-5 with TRBJ1-1; TRBD1 matches at 10 bases. V was clipped by 6 bases and J by 3 bases; unmatched bases: 1. The CDR3 runs 13 residues. Germline CDR1 and CDR2: MNHEY and SVGAGI. CDR3 amino acids: CASRGTGDTEAFF. CDR3 nucleotide sequence: TGTGCCAGCAGGGGGACAGGGGACACTGAAGCTTTCTTT.

The V call is TRBV5-1, the J call TRBJ2-1; 8 bases map to TRBD1. The J segment lost 3 bases and the V segment lost 0 bases, leaving 8 bases of the junction unmatched. Germline V gene data show CDR1 as SGHRS and CDR2 as YFSETQ. The length of the CDR3 is 17 residues. The CDR3: CASSLDLPGQGYNEQFF. The CDR3, as DNA: TGCGCCAGCAGCTTGGACCTCCCAGGACAGGGCTACAATGAGCAGTTCTTC.

The chain couples TRBV30 to TRBJ1-1; TRBD1 agrees at 7 bases. This CDR3 is 12 amino acids long. V was clipped by 2 bases and J by 10 bases; unmatched bases: 7. CDR1 and CDR2 (germline): GTSNPN, SVGIG (reference sequence). The CDR3 bases are TGTGCCTGGAGTCACAGGGGCGATAGAGCTTTCTTT. Its translation: CAWSHRGDRAFF. Complete variable domain (other parts from reference TRBV30 and TRBJ1-1): SQTIHQWPATLVQPVGSPLSLECTVEGTSNPNLYWYRQAAGRGLQLLFYSVGIGQISSEVPQNLSASRPQDRQFILSSKKLLLSDSGFYLCAWSHRGDRAFFGQGTRLTVV.

The V and J genes are TRBV5-5 and TRBJ1-5; tentative D call: TRBD1 (5 bases). Trimming took off 0 bases at V and 5 bases at J, with 12 bases between the two ends. This CDR3 has 15 amino acids. Germline-derived CDR1 and CDR2 are SGHKS and YYEKEE (reference sequence). CDR3: CASSLAGWEHQPQHF. CDR3 nucleotide sequence: TGTGCCAGCAGCTTGGCAGGGTGGGAGCATCAGCCCCAGCATTTT.

The chain has TRBV5-1 and TRBJ2-3; TRBD2 aligns across 9 bases. The ends lost 5 bases at V and 5 bases at J; junction bases unmatched: 12. CDR3 length: 16 residues. The V gene's germline CDR1 is SGHRS and CDR2 YFSETQ. The CDR3 DNA reads as TGCGCCAGCAGTGAAGGCCGGACTAGCGTCCAAGATACGCAGTATTTT. Amino acids: CASSEGRTSVQDTQYF.

CDR3 coding DNA: TGTGCCAGCACGGACAGGCGTAACTATGGCTACACCTTC. It specifies CASTDRRNYGYTF. The V and J genes are TRBV6-1 and TRBJ1-2; the match to TRBD1 covers 7 bases. Germline trimming cut 7 bases from V and 1 base from J; bases unmatched to any gene: 3. Germline V gene data show CDR1 as MNHNS and CDR2 as SASEGT. The CDR3 consists of 13 residues.

The chain carries TRBV15 and TRBJ1-5; 8 nucleotides agree with TRBD1. Unmatched junction bases numbered 12, after V lost 4 bases and J lost 1 base. The CDR3 extends over 18 amino acids. Germline CDR1 is LNHNV and CDR2 is YYDKDF (reference sequence). The CDR3 is CATSIWTGLIWSNQPQHF. CDR3 DNA sequence: TGTGCCACCAGCATTTGGACAGGGTTGATATGGAGCAATCAGCCCCAGCATTTT.

The chain uses TRBV2 and TRBJ1-2; TRBD1 matches 10 bases. CDR1 and CDR2 from the germline V gene are SNHLY and FYNNEI. CDR3 length: 15 residues. Trimming at V came to 7 bases and at J to 8 bases, leaving 13 bases not matched to a gene. In nucleotides, the CDR3 is TGTGCCAGCACCATCATGGACAGGGGGAGAGGAGGCTACACCTTC. Its translation: CASTIMDRGRGGYTF.

DNA of the CDR3: TGTGCCAGCAGTTCCGGGACAGGGGGTAGTGGCAATCAGCCCCAGCATTTT. Translated, it gives CASSSGTGGSGNQPQHF. The chain combines TRBV27 with TRBJ1-5; 11 bases line up with TRBD1. From germline, CDR1 is MNHEY and CDR2 SMNVEV (reference sequence). Trimming removed 4 bases from V and 2 bases from J; junction bases left unmatched: 7. This CDR3 has 17 residues.

This rearrangement joins TRBV2 to TRBJ2-5; TRBD1 matches at 9 bases. Trimming took 4 bases from V and 4 from J; bases not matched to a gene: 1. The CDR3 runs to 13 residues. CDR1 and CDR2 (germline): SNHLY, FYNNEI. The CDR3 DNA follows: TGTGCCAGCAGTGCACAGGGGGCAGAGACCCAGTACTTC. Translation gives CASSAQGAETQYF.

The V and J genes are TRBV29-1 and TRBJ1-1, with D unclear. Germline V gives CDR1 SQVTM, CDR2 ANQGSEA. The CDR3 sequence is 12 residues long. Trimming took off 6 bases at V and 0 bases at J, with 8 bases between the two ends. CDR3 DNA sequence: TGCAGCGTGACGGGTATGAACACTGAAGCTTTCTTT. It encodes CSVTGMNTEAFF.

This CDR3 reads CASSLLSQPQHF. In nucleotides, the CDR3 is TGTGCCAGCAGCTTATTAAGTCAGCCCCAGCATTTT. The chain recombines TRBV7-9 with TRBJ1-5, with unresolved D. V dropped 2 bases and J dropped 6 bases, with 5 bases sitting between them. CDR3 length: 12 amino acids. Germline V gene lookup returns CDR1 SEHNR and CDR2 FQNEAQ (reference sequence).

This chain uses TRBV6-5 with TRBJ2-5, with a possible D match to TRBD1 (6 bases). CDR1 is MNHEY, CDR2 SVGAGI, per germline. The V gene lost 0 bases and the J gene lost 3 bases, with 11 bases spanning the gap. The CDR3 consists of 15 residues. The CDR3 DNA is TGTGCCAGCAGTTACTCTCCACAGGGTAAAGAGACCCAGTACTTC. Its protein is CASSYSPQGKETQYF.